This T cell receptor beta chain is drawn from a study of long-term antiretroviral therapy in people with HIV. With respect to this clone: The antigen remains unidentified.

The CDR3 consists of 14 residues. V was pared by 0 bases and J by 10 bases, with 13 bases between. Germline V lookup: CDR1 LNHDA, CDR2 SQIVND (reference sequence). Notes on the study in general: CDR3 length ranges were narrower in HIV repertoires than in controls.

This was the immunoSEQ v3.0 assay at survey level. Libraries were prepared by immunoSEQ multiplex PCR; TCRdb keeps only in-frame clonotypes and omits some of them. The top ten clones hold around 8.3% of a sample with 20,000 to 25,000 clones, 65% to 85% of them seen once. V gene TRBV19 combines with J gene TRBJ2-1; D unresolved. This TCR came from a woman between 40 and 55 years old with HIV. The sample in question was unsorted PBMCs, obtained 1.2 years after starting antiretroviral therapy. The CDR3: CASSIDVQGREQFF. As DNA, the CDR3 is TGTGCCAGTAGTATAGATGTTCAAGGACGGGAGCAGTTCTTC.